These T cell receptor beta chains were read from a single sample in a study of T cell repertoires in cytomegalovirus infection. MiXCR, run by TCRdb on the reads, gives a single entry per CDR3 protein. This table has about 830,000 distinct CDR3 sequences, 30% to 35% appearing once. Their antigen targets remain unknown. The sample was cultured CD8+ T cells from PBMCs, taken from culture after CMV antigen stimulation. The receptors here all came from a human donor in good health (CMV status not recorded). Some clones in this sample may be carry-over from other donors' samples. Both conserved end residues are part of each CDR3. Each record gives: V gene, J gene, clone size, D gene, CDR3 protein, CDR3 DNA. The D gene is left open where the match is weak. For some rows the clone size is stated as once, few or many, or as a class when expanded; others skip it.

>TRBV7-8|TRBJ1-6|few|TRBD1
CASSLGDRADSPLHF
TGTGCCAGCAGCTTAGGGGACAGGGCTGATTCACCCCTCCACTTT
>TRBV7-6|TRBJ2-7|-|-
CASSPPGISYEQYF
TGTGCCAGCAGCCCGCCAGGGATCTCCTACGAGCAGTACTTC
>TRBV20-1|TRBJ1-2|-|-
CSVRFSRGEDGYTF
TGCAGTGTTCGCTTCAGCAGGGGCGAGGATGGCTACACCTTC
>TRBV5-6|TRBJ1-4|-|-
CASSSDPGRTNEKLFF
TGTGCCAGCAGCTCGGACCCCGGGAGAACTAATGAAAAACTGTTTTTT
>TRBV7-9|TRBJ2-7|-|-
CASSLGTIYEQYF
TGTGCCAGCAGCCTGGGGACCATCTACGAGCAGTACTTC
>TRBV6-1|TRBJ2-1|-|-
CASSEWESSYNEQFF
TGTGCCAGCAGTGAGTGGGAATCCTCCTACAATGAGCAGTTCTTC
>TRBV7-9|TRBJ1-1|many|TRBD1
CASSLAALWTGTYTEAFF
TGTGCCAGCAGCTTAGCGGCCCTATGGACAGGGACCTACACTGAAGCTTTCTTT
>TRBV19|TRBJ2-1|few|TRBD1
CASLGTGSYYNEQFF
TGTGCCAGTCTCGGGACAGGGAGTTACTACAATGAGCAGTTCTTC
>TRBV6-1|TRBJ1-4|few|-
CASSAPITTNEKLFF
TGTGCCAGCAGTGCACCCATAACAACTAATGAAAAACTGTTTTTT
>TRBV14|TRBJ1-4|few|TRBD1
CASSQGTGPEKLFF
TGTGCCAGCAGCCAAGGGACAGGCCCTGAAAAACTGTTTTTT